This T cell receptor (beta chain) was sequenced for a study of OX40 agonist ivuxolimab in advanced cancers. Overall study: Enrolled patients in dose escalation had cancers that were hepatocellular carcinoma, melanoma, renal cell or head and neck cancer. Study-level points and caveats: At 0.1 to 3.0 mg/kg and by week 6, clonal expansion occurred in CD4+ and CD8+ blood T cells.

The protocol was immunoSEQ multiplex PCR, while the TCRdb copy is restricted to in-frame clones and leaves out a portion. The sample lists 71,000 or so clones, 70% to 90% occurring once. CDR1 and CDR2 from the germline V gene are SGHTA and FQGNSA. V lost 5 bases to trimming and J lost 4 bases, with 25 bases between them. The length of the CDR3 is 18 residues. A remark on this clone: Its antigen is not identified.

Sequenced material: CD4+ or CD8+ T cells sorted from blood, taken in a trial of the OX40 agonist ivuxolimab. This TCR was recovered from an adult with an advanced solid tumor such as melanoma, head and neck, liver or kidney cancer. The chain has TRBV7-2 and TRBJ2-3; D is perhaps TRBD2 (7 bases). The CDR3 loop is CASSPGRGATSPPDTQYF. The CDR3 nucleotides are TGTGCCAGCAGCCCGGGACGGGGGGCGACTAGCCCACCAGATACGCAGTATTTT.